The text below deals with one T cell receptor (beta chain). As yet, its antigen is unknown. This record comes from a study of OX40 agonist ivuxolimab in advanced cancers. Study at large: Cancers in dose escalation were hepatocellular, melanoma, renal cell and head and neck. Patients were around 83% male with ages about 23 to 80, mean approximately 58. Study-wide findings and caveats: CD8+ T cells averaged more expanded clones than CD4+.

Looked up from germline, CDR1 is SGHAT and CDR2 is FQNNGV. V lost 1 base to trimming and J lost 6 bases, with 7 bases between them. The CDR3 has 14 residues. Only in-frame clones appear in the TCRdb table, and some are missing; sequencing was by immunoSEQ multiplex PCR. The data hold around 67,000 clones, with approximately 90% observed a single time. Blood was sampled at baseline, cycle 4 day 1, and cycle 7 day 1. The TCR sequence derives from an adult with an advanced solid tumor such as melanoma, head and neck, liver or kidney cancer. The sequencing here drew on CD4+ or CD8+ T cells sorted from blood, taken in a trial of the OX40 agonist ivuxolimab. V usage is TRBV11-2 and J usage is TRBJ1-6; D may be TRBD1 (5 bases). This CDR3 reads CASSLAGFNSPLHF. The CDR3 nucleotides are TGTGCCAGCAGCTTAGCAGGGTTTAATTCACCCCTCCACTTT.